These 29 T cell receptor beta chains came from one sample sequenced in a study of blood T cells in healthy people across ages. Together with a sample-barcoded 5' primer, a J-beta primer mix was included in a second PCR lasting roughly 6 to 12 cycles. One entry per CDR3 protein, called by TCRdb with MiXCR from the 5' RACE reads. The sample consists of some 1.1 million distinct CDR3 sequences, 35% to 40% of them appearing once. Sequences were obtained from blood. The receptors were gathered from a man aged 18-30 years in good health.

This clonotype was observed many times. The CDR3 nucleotides are TGTGCCAGCAGTTACTCAGGCGGGGGGGCCGCTACGCAGTATTTT. Its translation: CASSYSGGGAATQYF. This chain links TRBV6-5 with TRBJ2-3, with 9 nucleotides matching TRBD2. Germline lookup yields CDR1 MNHEY and CDR2 SVGAGI. The V gene end was trimmed by 0 bases and the J gene end by 8 bases; junction bases not matched to a gene: 6. The length of the CDR3 is 15 residues.

This clonotype was counted only a few times. The V and J genes are TRBV7-2 and TRBJ1-6; no clear D gene. CDR3 length: 15 amino acids. Per the germline V gene, CDR1 is SGHTA and CDR2 is FQGNSA. V was pared by 5 bases and J by 3 bases, with 11 bases between. CDR3 bases: TGTGCCAGCAGCACCCGTTGGGACTATAATTCACCCCTCCACTTT. It is translated as CASSTRWDYNSPLHF. The full variable domain, rest sourced from reference TRBV7-2 and TRBJ1-6, is GAGVSQSPSNKVTEKGKDVELRCDPISGHTALYWYRQSLGQGLEFLIYFQGNSAPDKSGLPSDRFSAERTGGSVSTLTIQRTQQEDSAVYLCASSTRWDYNSPLHFGNGTRLTVT.

The V call is TRBV5-4, the J call TRBJ1-3; D possibly corresponds to TRBD1 (5 bases). CDR3 size: 13 residues. V shed 1 base and J shed 6 bases, with 8 bases lying between them. Germline lookup yields CDR1 SGHNT and CDR2 YYREEE (reference sequence). CDR3 loop: CASSLWGPNTIYF. In nucleotides, the CDR3 is TGTGCCAGCAGCTTGTGGGGACCAAACACCATATATTTT.

This clonotype showed up just a few times. The chain is built from TRBV5-1 and TRBJ1-1; D possibly corresponds to TRBD1 (6 bases). The CDR3 is 14 amino acids. The germline gives CDR1 SGHRS, CDR2 YFSETQ. V was pared by 4 bases and J by 6 bases, with 16 bases between. As DNA, the CDR3 is TGCGCCAGCAGCCGGGGACAAAGAGGATCTGAAGCTTTCTTT. Translated: CASSRGQRGSEAFF.

This clonotype was detected a few times. The chain carries TRBV20-1 and TRBJ2-1, with 8 bases matching TRBD2. Per germline, CDR1 DFQATT and CDR2 SNEGSKA (reference sequence). Trimming at V came to 5 bases and at J to 7 bases, leaving 16 bases not matched to a gene. The CDR3 runs 16 residues. The CDR3 nucleotides read TGCAGTGCTTACTCAGGGGTTAGCGGGGACCCGAATGAGCAGTTCTTC. Protein sequence: CSAYSGVSGDPNEQFF.

Notes on this clonotype: With a much larger clone just one base away, this may be a read error. The J gene is TRBJ1-1, the V gene TRBV12-3 or TRBV12-4; D may be TRBD1 (5 bases). The CDR3 has 14 residues. CDR3 sequence (DNA): TGTGTCAGCACCCGAGGGGAGGCGAACACTGAAGCTTTCTTT. The encoded protein is CVSTRGEANTEAFF.

Comment on this clonotype: The junction departs from the called germline gene at one end, perhaps through a read error. The rearrangement joins TRBV12-3 or TRBV12-4 to TRBJ2-5, with 7 bases matching TRBD1. This CDR3 region has 14 residues. The CDR3 protein is CAGRSTGSKETQYF. CDR3 coding DNA: TGTGCCGGCAGGTCGACAGGGTCCAAAGAGACCCAGTACTTC.

This clonotype was detected a few times. The junction departs from germline at one end; a sequencing error may be responsible. The chain recombines TRBV5-1 with TRBJ1-1; 8 bases agree with TRBD1. This CDR3 contains 14 residues. CDR1 and CDR2 (germline): SGHRS, YFSETQ. The CDR3 loop reads CASSVTGGNAEAFF. The CDR3 coding sequence is TGCGCCAGCAGCGTTACAGGGGGGAACGCTGAAGCTTTCTTT.

The chain uses TRBV20-1 and TRBJ2-3; 9 positions agree with TRBD1. CDR1 is DFQATT, CDR2 SNEGSKA, per germline (reference sequence). The J segment lost 2 bases and the V segment lost 6 bases, leaving 6 bases of the junction unmatched. The CDR3 runs to 14 residues. DNA for the CDR3: TGCAGTGCAGACAGGGGGGGAGTCACAGATACGCAGTATTTT. Amino acid sequence: CSADRGGVTDTQYF.

The chain employs TRBV4-3 and TRBJ2-3, with 11 bases fitting TRBD1. The V and J ends lost 0 bases and 4 bases, in that order; junction bases with no gene match: 3. There are 16 residues in the CDR3. Germline values: CDR1 LGHNA, CDR2 YSLEER. The CDR3 nucleotides read TGCGCCAGCAGCCAAGATAGGGGACAGGGGGCAGATACGCAGTATTTT. Encoded protein: CASSQDRGQGADTQYF.

This clonotype was picked up a small number of times. CDR3 sequence: CASSLVRGEYGYTF. CDR3 nucleotides: TGCGCCAGCAGCTTAGTCAGGGGAGAGTATGGCTACACCTTC. V gene TRBV5-1 combines with J gene TRBJ1-2, with D possibly TRBD1 on 6 matching bases. The CDR3 runs 14 residues. Trimming took 2 bases from V and 5 from J, leaving 13 bases between them. Germline V gives CDR1 SGHRS, CDR2 YFSETQ.

The chain recombines TRBV3-1 with TRBJ2-1; TRBD2 might be the D (5 bases). V lost 4 bases and J lost 5, with 15 bases in between. The V gene's germline CDR1 is LGHDT and CDR2 YNNKEL (reference sequence). The CDR3 has 15 residues. The CDR3 protein is CASSPEKTRDNEQFF. CDR3 DNA sequence: TGTGCCAGCAGCCCAGAAAAGACGCGGGACAATGAGCAGTTCTTC.

This sequence joins TRBV6-5 and TRBJ1-1; D is perhaps TRBD1 (6 bases). V shed 6 bases and J shed 1 base, with 12 bases lying between them. The germline gives CDR1 MNHEY, CDR2 SVGAGI. This CDR3 has 14 residues. CDR3 residues: CASRKTGKNTEAFF. CDR3 bases: TGTGCCAGCAGGAAGACAGGCAAGAACACTGAAGCTTTCTTT.

The V gene is TRBV12-3 or TRBV12-4, the J gene TRBJ1-6, with D uncertain. This CDR3 has 14 amino acids. V was cut by 1 base and J by 8 bases, with 9 bases left in between. The CDR3 bases are TGTGCCAGCAGTTTAGGACCCTCGTATTCACCCCTCCACTTT. Translated: CASSLGPSYSPLHF.

This rearrangement joins TRBV4-1 to TRBJ2-7, with 8 bases aligning to TRBD1. This CDR3 region has 15 residues. Germline loops: CDR1 MGHRA, CDR2 YSYEKL. V shed 4 bases, J shed 4 bases, and the junction held 9 bases outside the gene matches. CDR3 DNA: TGCGCCAGCAGCCCGCGGACAGGGAAACTTTACGAGCAGTACTTC. Residues: CASSPRTGKLYEQYF.

This clonotype has only a few counts. The gene calls are TRBV27 and TRBJ1-2; D gene uncertain. The CDR3 loop spans 17 amino acids. Deletions cut 6 bases from V and 8 bases from J, with 28 bases between. Germline V CDR1 and CDR2: MNHEY, SMNVEV (reference sequence). The CDR3 here is CASRRPATVESPGGYTF. CDR3 nucleotides: TGTGCCAGCAGACGACCAGCAACAGTCGAATCTCCGGGAGGCTACACCTTC.

Notes on this clonotype: The junction and the germline gene differ at one end; a read error may be behind it. The rearrangement uses TRBV7-2 and TRBJ2-2; unclear D gene. The CDR3 consists of 16 residues. Germline CDR1 and CDR2: SGHTA and FQGNSA. The CDR3 sequence is CASSFWWPPNIGELFF. For the CDR3, the DNA is TGTGCCAGCAGCTTTTGGTGGCCTCCGAACATCGGGGAGCTGTTTTTT.

The V call is TRBV12-3 or TRBV12-4, the J call TRBJ1-1, with a weak D call TRBD1 (5 bases). With 6 bases removed from V and 4 bases from J, the gap between germline ends came to 12 bases. This CDR3 contains 13 residues. The CDR3 DNA follows: TGTGCCAGCAGCCCCGGGACTAGCACTGAAGCTTTCTTT. Amino acids: CASSPGTSTEAFF.

The table lists this clonotype with a few counts. J is TRBJ2-3 and V is TRBV5-1; a weak D match, TRBD2 (8 bases). Looked up from germline, CDR1 is SGHRS and CDR2 is YFSETQ. The V end lost 5 bases, the J end lost 1 base, and 20 bases lay between the germline ends. This CDR3 comprises 17 residues. The CDR3 is CASSYVRGRGGTDTQYF. The CDR3 DNA follows: TGCGCCAGCAGTTATGTGAGGGGGCGGGGGGGCACAGATACGCAGTATTTT.

This clonotype occurred a few times. V is TRBV4-3 and J is TRBJ2-7; D is tentatively TRBD1 or TRBD2 (5 bases each). Germline CDR1 reads LGHNA; CDR2 reads YSLEER. This CDR3 has 15 amino acids. The ends were cut back, 4 bases at V and 6 bases at J, with 19 bases in the middle. CDR3 DNA sequence: TGCGCCAGCAGCCGAGAGACAGTTCCTCGGGGCGAGCAGTACTTC. Protein sequence: CASSRETVPRGEQYF.

The rearrangement joins TRBV5-1 to TRBJ2-6, with 8 bases lining up with TRBD1. CDR3 length equals 18 residues. Per germline, CDR1 SGHRS and CDR2 YFSETQ. Trimming removed 5 bases from V and 0 bases from J; junction bases left unmatched: 10. The CDR3 DNA reads TGCGCCAGCAGATCCTCCGGGACAGGCTTCTCTGGGGCCAACGTCCTGACTTTC. As protein: CASRSSGTGFSGANVLTF. Full variable domain (outside the CDR3, taken from reference TRBV5-1 and TRBJ2-6): KAGVTQTPRYLIKTRGQQVTLSCSPISGHRSVSWYQQTPGQGLQFLFEYFSETQRNKGNFPGRFSGRQFSNSRSEMNVSTLELGDSALYLCASRSSGTGFSGANVLTFGAGSRLTVL.

In its sample, this clonotype was seen a few times. V is TRBV6-1 and J is TRBJ2-3; TRBD2 agrees at 8 bases. The CDR3 contains 15 residues. V lost 6 bases, J lost 5 bases, and 10 bases stayed unmatched. In germline, CDR1 is MNHNS, CDR2 SASEGT. CDR3 region: CASSERGGRRDTQYF. DNA of the CDR3: TGTGCCAGCAGCGAACGGGGGGGCAGGAGAGATACGCAGTATTTT.

The chain couples TRBV4-3 to TRBJ2-3; no reliable D call. The ends were cut back, 0 bases at V and 0 bases at J, with 13 bases in the middle. The CDR3 runs 17 residues. CDR1 is LGHNA and CDR2 is YSLEER in the germline V gene. The CDR3 loop is CASSQEHDILSTDTQYF. CDR3 nucleotide sequence: TGCGCCAGCAGCCAAGAACACGACATTCTGAGCACAGATACGCAGTATTTT.

CDR3 DNA: TGTGCCAGCAGTTCCCCGGGGGGAGGGGACAATGAGCAGTTCTTC. Translating gives CASSSPGGGDNEQFF. V usage is TRBV28 and J usage is TRBJ2-1; 7 bases are a match to TRBD2. Germline V CDR1 and CDR2: MDHEN, SYDVKM. This CDR3 comprises 15 residues. The trim removed 4 bases at V and 5 bases at J, leaving 8 bases unmatched.

The chain joins TRBV6-5 to TRBJ1-6; the D gene is possibly TRBD1 (5 bases). This CDR3 has 16 residues. Germline-derived CDR1 and CDR2 are MNHEY and SVGAGI. Trimming removed 0 bases at V and 9 bases at J, with 15 bases between. For the CDR3, the DNA is TGTGCCAGCAGTTACTCGAATAGGGACCCATTTTCACCCCTCCACTTT. This codes for CASSYSNRDPFSPLHF.

The table lists this clonotype with a few counts. This chain links TRBV20-1 with TRBJ2-1; 9 bases map to TRBD2. CDR1 DFQATT and CDR2 SNEGSKA come from the germline V gene (reference sequence). This CDR3 has 14 residues. Losses at the gene ends were 6 bases for V and 8 bases for J; bases not matched to a gene: 11. The CDR3 DNA is TGCAGTGCCACGCGTCGGACTAGCGATGATGAGCAGTTCTTC. Residues: CSATRRTSDDEQFF.

This clonotype appeared many times. The V gene is TRBV5-1, the J gene TRBJ2-1, with no clear D. This CDR3 is 12 amino acids long. Per germline, CDR1 SGHRS and CDR2 YFSETQ. V was trimmed by 4 bases and J by 4 bases, leaving 6 bases between them. CDR3: CASSPQYNEQFF. The CDR3 DNA is TGCGCCAGCAGCCCACAGTACAATGAGCAGTTCTTC.

This clonotype has only a few counts. The chain has TRBV3-1 and TRBJ1-1, with 7 bases fitting TRBD1. The V gene's germline CDR1 is LGHDT and CDR2 YNNKEL (reference sequence). This CDR3 comprises 16 residues. The ends lost 4 bases at V and 0 bases at J; junction bases unmatched: 8. The CDR3 reads CASSLGKGQLNTEAFF. DNA for the CDR3: TGTGCCAGCAGCCTCGGCAAGGGACAGTTGAACACTGAAGCTTTCTTT.

This clonotype has just a few counts. The V gene is TRBV6-1, the J gene TRBJ2-3; TRBD1 aligns across 11 bases. The CDR3 runs 16 residues. With V trimmed by 4 bases and J by 2 bases, 5 bases remained unmatched. Germline V lookup: CDR1 MNHNS, CDR2 SASEGT. The DNA for the CDR3 is TGTGCCAGCAGTGCCCGGGACAGGGGGACCACAGATACGCAGTATTTT. Translation: CASSARDRGTTDTQYF.